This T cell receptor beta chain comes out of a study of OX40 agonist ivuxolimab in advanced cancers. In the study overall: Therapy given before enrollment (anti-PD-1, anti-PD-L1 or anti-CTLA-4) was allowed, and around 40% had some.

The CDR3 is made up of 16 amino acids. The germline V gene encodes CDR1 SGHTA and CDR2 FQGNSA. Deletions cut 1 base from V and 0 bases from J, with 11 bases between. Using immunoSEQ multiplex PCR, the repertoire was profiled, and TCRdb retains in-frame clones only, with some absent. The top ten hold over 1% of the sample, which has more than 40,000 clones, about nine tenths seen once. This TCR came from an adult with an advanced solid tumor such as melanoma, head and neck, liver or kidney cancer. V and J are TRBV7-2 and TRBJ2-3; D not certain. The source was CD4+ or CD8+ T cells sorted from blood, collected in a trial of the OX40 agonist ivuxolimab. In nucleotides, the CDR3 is TGTGCCAGCAGCTTAGGTGCCGGAGCTAGCACAGATACGCAGTATTTT. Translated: CASSLGAGASTDTQYF.